A single sample gave rise to the 9 T cell receptor beta chains below, sequenced in a study of T-cell reconstitution after alpha-beta-depleted transplantation in children. Unique molecular identifiers were used in preparing the TCRbeta library. TCRdb re-called the PCR reads with MiXCR, one entry per CDR3 protein. The repertoire includes under 350,000 distinct CDR3 sequences, 9.5% to 10% of them detected once, and around a tenth sits in the top ten. Material: PBMCs from the stem cell graft donor, obtained from the stem cell graft. These receptors all come from a human donor who donated a stem cell graft to a child with SCID.

The rearrangement joins TRBV7-3 to TRBJ2-5; D not certain. The CDR3 has 14 residues. The ends were cut back, 5 bases at V and 5 bases at J, with 15 bases in the middle. Germline CDR1 SGHTA, CDR2 FQGTGA. The CDR3 DNA is TGTGCCAGCAGCCCCCTGGGCAGTTCGGAGACCCAGTACTTC. Its protein product is CASSPLGSSETQYF.

V and J are TRBV20-1 and TRBJ2-7, with D tentatively TRBD1 (8 bases). Trimming left V 0 bases short and J 2 bases short, with 23 bases between. CDR3 size: 18 residues. CDR1 and CDR2 (germline): DFQATT, SNEGSKA (reference sequence). The CDR3 DNA is TGCAGTGCTAGAGATATTTGGGGGGGACAGGAGTGGGCCTACGAGCAGTACTTC. This sequence encodes CSARDIWGGQEWAYEQYF.

The chain couples TRBV18 to TRBJ2-7; the match to TRBD1 covers 9 bases. Trimming at V came to 6 bases and at J to 5 bases, leaving 5 bases not matched to a gene. The CDR3 loop spans 13 amino acids. The germline V gene has CDR1 KGHSH and CDR2 LQKENI. CDR3 DNA: TGTGCCAGCTCCCGGGACAGGGATGACGAGCAGTACTTC. Translating gives CASSRDRDDEQYF.

The rearrangement uses TRBV6-5 and TRBJ2-7, with 10 bases that match TRBD1. The J segment lost 2 bases and the V segment lost 4 bases, leaving 8 bases of the junction unmatched. The germline gives CDR1 MNHEY, CDR2 SVGAGI. The CDR3 is made up of 16 amino acids. The CDR3, as DNA: TGTGCCAGCAGTTCCCCTTGGGACAGGGGAACCTACGAGCAGTACTTC. Protein product: CASSSPWDRGTYEQYF.

This clonotype was observed a few times. This rearrangement joins TRBV14 to TRBJ2-7, with D perhaps matching TRBD2 (5 bases). Trimming left V 0 bases short and J 6 bases short, with 15 bases between. CDR1 is SGHDN, CDR2 FVKESK, per germline. The CDR3 is made up of 15 amino acids. The CDR3 nucleotides read TGTGCCAGCAGCCAAGATTCCGGGGTCGATTCCGAGCAGTACTTC. It yields the protein CASSQDSGVDSEQYF.

This clonotype was observed at least ten times. The J gene is TRBJ1-1, the V gene TRBV27; D gene ambiguous. Germline V lookup: CDR1 MNHEY, CDR2 SMNVEV (reference sequence). The ends were cut back, 3 bases at V and 2 bases at J, with 10 bases in the middle. The CDR3 covers 14 residues. CDR3 sequence (DNA): TGTGCCAGCAGTTTCGGCAGAGTAAACACTGAAGCTTTCTTT. Amino acid sequence: CASSFGRVNTEAFF.

This chain connects TRBV9 to TRBJ2-5, with D perhaps matching TRBD1 (6 bases). This CDR3 spans 16 amino acids. Looked up from germline, CDR1 is SGDLS and CDR2 is YYNGEE. Trimming pared 0 bases from V and 5 bases from J, leaving 17 bases between. The CDR3 DNA sequence: TGTGCCAGCAGCGTAGGCTCCAGGGGATCTGCGGAGACCCAGTACTTC. Translating gives CASSVGSRGSAETQYF.

This clonotype was found a few times. The chain employs TRBV27 and TRBJ2-1; D unresolved. The length of the CDR3 is 15 residues. Between the trimmed V and J ends, which lost 0 bases and 4 bases, there was a span of 10 bases. The germline CDR1 and CDR2 sequences are MNHEY and SMNVEV (reference sequence). CDR3 coding DNA: TGTGCCAGCAGTTTATCCGTGCCCCCTTACAATGAGCAGTTCTTC. It is translated as CASSLSVPPYNEQFF.

This clonotype occurred a few times. This rearrangement joins TRBV3-1 to TRBJ2-5; 7 nucleotides align to TRBD2. Germline V CDR1 and CDR2: LGHDT, YNNKEL (reference sequence). The V gene end was trimmed by 4 bases and the J gene end by 5 bases; junction bases not matched to a gene: 10. This CDR3 has 15 amino acids. CDR3 sequence (DNA): TGTGCCAGCAGCCTTCGACTAGCCATGAAGGAGACCCAGTACTTC. Protein product: CASSLRLAMKETQYF.